The 10 T cell receptor beta chains given below trace back to one sample, sequenced in a study of blood T cells in healthy people across ages. A second roughly 6 to 12 cycle PCR used barcoded and J-beta primers. MiXCR, applied by TCRdb to the 5' RACE reads, yields one record per CDR3 protein. The profile shows approximately 1,100,000 distinct CDR3 sequences, 40% to 50% of them singletons. Input material: blood. The receptors derive from a woman aged 55-70 years in good health.

This clonotype was seen a few times. CDR3 in DNA: TGTGCCAGCAGCTTAGGATTAGACAGGAATCTGGGCTATGGCTACACCTTC. Protein: CASSLGLDRNLGYGYTF. V is TRBV7-9 and J is TRBJ1-2, with D possibly being TRBD1 (6 bases). The CDR3 covers 17 residues. Trimming cost V 1 base and J 4 bases, with 19 bases left between them. Germline V gene lookup returns CDR1 SEHNR and CDR2 FQNEAQ (reference sequence).

This clonotype was counted at least ten times. Compared with germline, one end of the junction differs, possibly owing to a read error. The V call is TRBV5-1, the J call TRBJ2-7, with 8 bases that match TRBD2. In germline, CDR1 is SGHRS, CDR2 YFSETQ. The CDR3 is 14 residues long. The CDR3: CASSLVGGAYEQYF. The CDR3 region has the DNA TGTGCCAGCAGCTTAGTCGGGGGGGCCTACGAGCAGTACTTC.

This chain uses TRBV2 with TRBJ2-2; 14 bases fit TRBD2. The CDR3 runs to 17 residues. V was clipped by 5 bases and J by 2 bases; unmatched bases: 4. Germline V gives CDR1 SNHLY, CDR2 FYNNEI. The CDR3 here is CASSRLAGGPNTGELFF. CDR3 bases: TGTGCCAGCAGTCGACTAGCGGGAGGGCCTAACACCGGGGAGCTGTTTTTT.

This clonotype occurred a few times. The chain combines TRBV15 with TRBJ2-1; D unclear. Trimming cost V 3 bases and J 7 bases, with 13 bases left between them. From germline, CDR1 is LNHNV and CDR2 YYDKDF (reference sequence). The CDR3 sequence is 14 residues long. The CDR3 is CATSSRSGGNEQFF. The CDR3 DNA is TGTGCCACCAGCAGCCGATCGGGTGGGAATGAGCAGTTCTTC.

This chain links TRBV27 with TRBJ2-4; 11 nucleotides agree with TRBD2. The J call may be faulty, since TRBJ2-5 better matches the DNA end. The germline V gene has CDR1 MNHEY and CDR2 SMNVEV (reference sequence). The CDR3 extends over 15 amino acids. This chain's CDR3 is CASSYLAGGWETQYF. The CDR3 bases are TGTGCCAGCAGTTATCTAGCGGGAGGTTGGGAGACCCAGTACTTC.

V gene TRBV3-1 combines with J gene TRBJ1-2, with 8 positions matching TRBD1. The CDR3 has 15 residues. Germline V lookup: CDR1 LGHDT, CDR2 YNNKEL (reference sequence). V shed 1 base and J 2 bases; nucleotides not matched to a gene: 3. CDR3 DNA sequence: TGTGCCAGCAGCCAAGTTAGGACAGGGAACTATGGCTACACCTTC. Protein: CASSQVRTGNYGYTF. The variable domain in full, with the rest retrieved from reference TRBV3-1 and TRBJ1-2, is DTAVSQTPKYLVTQMGNDKSIKCEQNLGHDTMYWYKQDSKKFLKIMFSYNNKELIINETVPNRFSPKSPDKAHLNLHINSLELGDSAVYFCASSQVRTGNYGYTFGSGTRLTVV.

Ten or more counts support this clonotype. J is TRBJ1-2 and V is TRBV7-2; D is undetermined. The CDR3 runs to 13 residues. Between the trimmed V and J ends, which lost 4 bases and 3 bases, there was a span of 9 bases. CDR1 and CDR2 from the germline V gene are SGHTA and FQGNSA. CDR3 in amino acids: CASSSMAYYGYTF. CDR3 sequence (DNA): TGTGCCAGCAGCTCCATGGCCTACTATGGCTACACCTTC.

This chain links TRBV27 with TRBJ2-7; no firm D call. Trimming pared 5 bases from V and 5 bases from J, leaving 22 bases between. This CDR3 spans 16 amino acids. Germline V gene lookup returns CDR1 MNHEY and CDR2 SMNVEV (reference sequence). CDR3 in amino acids: CASSPTVAEFANEQYF. CDR3 DNA: TGTGCCAGCAGTCCAACCGTAGCAGAGTTTGCGAACGAGCAGTACTTC.

This clonotype was seen a few times. The chain carries TRBV20-1 and TRBJ2-7; D is perhaps TRBD1 (6 bases). V lost 2 bases, J lost 3 bases, and 20 bases lay in between. CDR1 and CDR2 (germline): DFQATT, SNEGSKA (reference sequence). The CDR3 contains 16 residues. The CDR3 is CSARNPMTGTLYEQYF. The CDR3 region has the DNA TGCAGTGCTAGAAACCCAATGACAGGAACCCTCTACGAGCAGTACTTC.

This clonotype has more than one count but fewer than ten. The chain is built from TRBV12-5 and TRBJ2-3; 8 bases fit TRBD2. The junction had 2 bases not matched to a gene; V was cut back by 0 bases and J by 0 bases. The germline gives CDR1 LGHNT, CDR2 FRNRAP. The CDR3 has 16 residues. The CDR3 bases are TGTGCTAGTGGTTTGGTACCTAGCGGGAGCACAGATACGCAGTATTTT. This codes for CASGLVPSGSTDTQYF. The full variable domain, with the rest looked up from reference TRBV12-5 and TRBJ2-3, is DARVTQTPRHKVTEMGQEVTMRCQPILGHNTVFWYRQTMMQGLELLAYFRNRAPLDDSGMPKDRFSAEMPDATLATLKIQPSEPRDSAVYFCASGLVPSGSTDTQYFGPGTRLTVL.